A single sample is the source of the 23 T cell receptor beta chains below, sequenced in a study of T-cell reconstitution after alpha-beta-depleted transplantation in children. Unique molecular identifiers were incorporated into the prepared TCRbeta library. TCRdb re-called the PCR reads through MiXCR, storing one row per CDR3 protein. In the table there are fewer than 1 million distinct CDR3 sequences, around 15% of which are singletons. The source was PBMCs, mostly from graft donor cells, collected 360 days after TCRalphabeta/CD19-depleted stem cell transplant. The receptors originated from a male patient aged 10-17 years who had a stem cell transplant for acute lymphoblastic leukemia, so the T cells may come from the graft donor.

The chain uses TRBV20-1 and TRBJ1-2; D may be TRBD1 (5 bases). V was clipped by 7 bases and J by 2 bases, with 17 bases between them. The CDR3 consists of 14 residues. Germline V gene sequence: CDR1 DFQATT, CDR2 SNEGSKA (reference sequence). This CDR3 is CSVRLAGRNYGYTF. CDR3 DNA: TGCAGTGTCAGACTGGCAGGGAGGAACTATGGCTACACCTTC.

The V call is TRBV12-3 or TRBV12-4, the J call TRBJ2-5, with TRBD2 matching 7 bases. The CDR3 has 15 residues. Trimming removed 3 bases from V and 4 bases from J; junction bases left unmatched: 8. CDR3 coding DNA: TGTGCCAGCAGTTTTGGAGGGCGGGAGATAGAGACCCAGTACTTC. Translating it yields CASSFGGREIETQYF.

This clonotype was counted once. Written as DNA, the CDR3 is TGCGCCAGCAGAGGACTAGCGGGAGCCGGGGCCAACGTCCTGACTTTC. Translating it yields CASRGLAGAGANVLTF. The chain recombines TRBV5-1 with TRBJ2-6, with 13 bases matching TRBD2. CDR3 length: 16 amino acids. Per germline, CDR1 SGHRS and CDR2 YFSETQ. V shed 5 bases, J shed 4 bases, and the junction held 3 bases outside the gene matches.

This clonotype was observed many times. The V and J genes are TRBV29-1 and TRBJ1-1; D might be TRBD1 (5 bases). CDR1 is SQVTM, CDR2 ANQGSEA, per germline. V lost 5 bases and J 7 bases, leaving 11 bases between the germline ends. The CDR3 spans 11 residues. CDR3 sequence reads: CSVPGLGEAFF. The DNA of the CDR3 is TGCAGCGTTCCGGGGCTCGGTGAAGCTTTCTTT. Based on the CDR3 plus reference TRBV29-1 and TRBJ1-1, the full variable domain is SAVISQKPSRDICQRGTSLTIQCQVDSQVTMMFWYRQQPGQSLTLIATANQGSEATYESGFVIDKFPISRPNLTFSTLTVSNMSPEDSSIYLCSVPGLGEAFFGQGTRLTVV.

This clonotype was seen a single time. The chain uses TRBV19 and TRBJ2-7; possible D gene TRBD1, 5 bases. The V and J ends lost 5 bases and 2 bases respectively, with 22 bases between them. The germline CDR1 and CDR2 sequences are LNHDA and SQIVND (reference sequence). This CDR3 has 17 amino acids. CDR3 loop: CASSPRAGRVYPYEQYF. CDR3 in DNA: TGTGCCAGTAGTCCCCGGGCTGGCAGGGTCTACCCCTACGAGCAGTACTTC.

This clonotype has a handful of counts. The chain uses TRBV3-1 and TRBJ1-2, with a weak D call TRBD1 (6 bases). CDR3 size: 15 residues. Germline-derived CDR1 and CDR2 are LGHDT and YNNKEL (reference sequence). V gave up 3 bases and J gave up 2 bases, with 13 bases separating them. The chain's CDR3 is CASSQRQATNYGYTF. The CDR3 bases are TGTGCCAGCAGCCAGAGACAGGCAACGAACTATGGCTACACCTTC.

The chain combines TRBV12-3 or TRBV12-4 with TRBJ2-2; D gene unclear. Trimming removed 1 base from V and 2 bases from J, with 11 bases in between. The CDR3 sequence is 16 residues long. CDR3 nucleotide sequence: TGTGCCAGCAGTTTAGGAAGGCCGATCAACACCGGGGAGCTGTTTTTT. Encoded protein: CASSLGRPINTGELFF.

Of note for this clonotype: No conserved phenylalanine or tryptophan is present at the end of the CDR3, so a read error is the likely explanation. The DNA is left out, because the CDR3 cannot be placed on it with certainty; the CDR3 is given as TCRdb lists it. This sequence joins TRBV13 and TRBJ2-3; whether TRBD2, the table's D call, matches the DNA was not checked. Germline values: CDR1 PRHDT, CDR2 FYEKMQ (reference sequence). The CDR3 sequence runs 16 residues, both termini included. CDR3 residues: CASSSTLDRAGTSDSL.

J is TRBJ2-3 and V is TRBV20-1, with 8 bases fitting TRBD2. The CDR3 covers 16 residues. The trim removed 5 bases at V and 6 bases at J, leaving 16 bases unmatched. CDR1 is DFQATT, CDR2 SNEGSKA, per germline (reference sequence). DNA for the CDR3: TGCAGTGCTCTCCGAGGCTCTAGCGGGCGAGGGGATACGCAGTATTTT. It is translated as CSALRGSSGRGDTQYF.

In this sample, this clonotype turned up many times. The chain has TRBV12-3 or TRBV12-4 and TRBJ2-3, with 7 bases that match TRBD1. The CDR3 loop spans 14 amino acids. V dropped 6 bases and J dropped 8; count of bases not matched to a gene: 11. The CDR3: CASRGDSARGTQYF. The CDR3 nucleotides are TGTGCCAGCAGGGGGGACAGTGCAAGGGGTACGCAGTATTTT.

This clonotype has just a few counts. V usage is TRBV14 and J usage is TRBJ2-1; no firm D call. Germline V gene data show CDR1 as SGHDN and CDR2 as FVKESK. This CDR3 contains 16 residues. Trimming shortened V by 0 bases and J by 0 bases, and 9 bases separated the two germline ends. The CDR3 loop is CASSQDRLSSYNEQFF. The CDR3 DNA follows: TGTGCCAGCAGCCAAGACCGACTTAGCTCCTACAATGAGCAGTTCTTC. Supplemented by reference TRBV14 and TRBJ2-1, the full variable domain reads EAGVTQFPSHSVIEKGQTVTLRCDPISGHDNLYWYRRVMGKEIKFLLHFVKESKQDESGMPNNRFLAERTGGTYSTLKVQPAELEDSGVYFCASSQDRLSSYNEQFFGPGTRLTVL.

This clonotype has a handful of counts. The chain recombines TRBV23-1 with TRBJ2-1, with 7 positions matching TRBD2. TRBV23-1 is an ORF, and what it does is uncertain. Germline trimming cut 2 bases from V and 4 bases from J; bases unmatched to any gene: 2. The CDR3 sequence is 14 residues long. DNA for the CDR3: TGCGCCAGCAGTCAACCGGGGGGTTACAATGAGCAGTTCTTC. It encodes CASSQPGGYNEQFF.

The genes are TRBV5-3 and TRBJ2-1, with TRBD1 as a possible D gene (5 bases). TRBV5-3 is assigned to the ORF class and has an uncertain function. V lost 0 bases, J lost 0 bases, and 10 bases lay in between. The CDR3 length is 16 residues. The CDR3 nucleotides are TGTGCCAGAAGCTTGGGACAGACCGCCTCCTACAATGAGCAGTTCTTC. Translated, it gives CARSLGQTASYNEQFF.

V is TRBV19 and J is TRBJ2-3; D is possibly TRBD2 (6 bases). The germline V gene encodes CDR1 LNHDA and CDR2 SQIVND (reference sequence). CDR3 length: 13 amino acids. Trimming pared 6 bases from V and 6 bases from J, leaving 13 bases between. This CDR3 is CASSEGTADTQYF. As DNA, the CDR3 is TGTGCCAGTAGCGAAGGGACTGCCGATACGCAGTATTTT.

This clonotype was counted many times. The V and J genes are TRBV5-1 and TRBJ2-1, with 7 bases fitting TRBD2. After removal of 0 bases from V and 2 bases from J, the junction contained 5 bases not matched to a gene. Germline values: CDR1 SGHRS, CDR2 YFSETQ. The length of the CDR3 is 16 residues. The CDR3 spells CASSLDGGGPYNEQFF. CDR3 DNA: TGCGCCAGCAGCTTGGACGGGGGAGGGCCCTACAATGAGCAGTTCTTC.

The genes are TRBV6-5 and TRBJ1-2; TRBD1 aligns across 7 bases. Germline CDR1 is MNHEY and CDR2 is SVGAGI. CDR3 size: 15 residues. V lost 2 bases to trimming and J lost 5 bases; unmatched junction nucleotides: 8. This CDR3 reads CASSYVRGTEYGYTF. CDR3 DNA sequence: TGTGCCAGCAGTTACGTTCGAGGGACAGAATATGGCTACACCTTC.

In its sample, this clonotype was seen many times. The rearrangement links TRBV29-1 to TRBJ1-2, with D hard to call. The CDR3 runs to 13 residues. V lost 4 bases, J lost 2 bases, and 11 bases lay in between. The V gene's germline CDR1 is SQVTM and CDR2 ANQGSEA. The CDR3: CSVAHRANYGYTF. The DNA of the CDR3 is TGCAGCGTTGCTCACAGAGCCAACTATGGCTACACCTTC.

Only a few counts were recorded for this clonotype. This chain links TRBV7-9 with TRBJ2-7, with 7 bases lining up with TRBD1. Germline CDR1 is SEHNR and CDR2 is FQNEAQ (reference sequence). The CDR3 is 16 amino acids. The trim removed 2 bases at V and 2 bases at J, leaving 9 bases unmatched. The CDR3 sequence: CASSLLSGTEAYEQYF. CDR3 sequence (DNA): TGTGCCAGCAGCTTATTATCCGGGACAGAAGCCTACGAGCAGTACTTC.

This chain connects TRBV19 to TRBJ2-1; D not certain. Germline V gives CDR1 LNHDA, CDR2 SQIVND (reference sequence). The CDR3 covers 15 residues. V was cut by 4 bases and J by 0 bases, with 10 bases left in between. The CDR3 protein is CASSTDSSSYNEQFF. The CDR3 DNA reads TGTGCCAGTAGTACAGACTCGAGCTCCTACAATGAGCAGTTCTTC.

V and J are TRBV7-9 and TRBJ2-7, with D tentatively TRBD2 (5 bases). This CDR3 contains 14 residues. V was shortened by 8 bases and J by 4 bases, with 18 bases between the two germline ends. Germline assignment: CDR1 SEHNR and CDR2 FQNEAQ (reference sequence). This chain's CDR3 is CASGGSYKFYEQYF. CDR3 nucleotide sequence: TGTGCCAGCGGCGGGTCCTACAAGTTTTACGAGCAGTACTTC.

The rearrangement joins TRBV12-3 or TRBV12-4 to TRBJ1-1; D is unresolved. V was clipped by 3 bases and J by 1 base, with 9 bases between them. This CDR3 has 14 amino acids. CDR3 protein: CASSLEDGNTEAFF. The CDR3 DNA is TGTGCCAGCAGTTTGGAAGACGGGAACACTGAAGCTTTCTTT.

This chain uses TRBV11-1 with TRBJ1-1; D remains ambiguous. The CDR3 extends over 15 amino acids. From germline, CDR1 is SGHAT and CDR2 FQDESV (reference sequence). V shed 4 bases and J shed 1 base, with 13 bases lying between them. CDR3 coding DNA: TGTGCCAGCAGCTCTAGCCCCTGGCAGAACACTGAAGCTTTCTTT. As protein: CASSSSPWQNTEAFF.

This chain links TRBV29-1 with TRBJ1-2; D gene ambiguous. There are 12 residues in the CDR3. Between the trimmed V and J ends, which lost 3 bases and 4 bases, there was a span of 9 bases. Germline CDR1 is SQVTM and CDR2 is ANQGSEA. DNA of the CDR3: TGCAGCGTTGATCATGAGGGCTATGGCTACACCTTC. Translated: CSVDHEGYGYTF. Full variable domain (remainder filled in from reference TRBV29-1 and TRBJ1-2): SAVISQKPSRDICQRGTSLTIQCQVDSQVTMMFWYRQQPGQSLTLIATANQGSEATYESGFVIDKFPISRPNLTFSTLTVSNMSPEDSSIYLCSVDHEGYGYTFGSGTRLTVV.